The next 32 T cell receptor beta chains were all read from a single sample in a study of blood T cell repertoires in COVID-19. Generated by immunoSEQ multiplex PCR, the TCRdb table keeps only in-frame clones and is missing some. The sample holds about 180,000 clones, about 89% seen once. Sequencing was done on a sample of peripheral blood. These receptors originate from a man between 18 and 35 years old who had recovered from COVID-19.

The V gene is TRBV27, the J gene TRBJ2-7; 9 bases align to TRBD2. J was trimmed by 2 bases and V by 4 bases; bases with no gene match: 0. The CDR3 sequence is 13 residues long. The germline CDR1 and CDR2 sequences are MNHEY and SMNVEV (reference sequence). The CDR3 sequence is CASSWTSAYEQYF. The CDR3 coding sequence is TGTGCCAGCAGTTGGACTAGCGCCTACGAGCAGTACTTC.

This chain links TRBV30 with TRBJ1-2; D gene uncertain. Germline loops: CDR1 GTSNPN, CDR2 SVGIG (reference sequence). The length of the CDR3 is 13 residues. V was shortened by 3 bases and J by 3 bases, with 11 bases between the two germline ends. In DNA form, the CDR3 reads TGTGCCTGGAGGAAGGAGAGGGACTATGGCTACACCTTC. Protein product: CAWRKERDYGYTF. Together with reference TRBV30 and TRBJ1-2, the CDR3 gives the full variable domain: SQTIHQWPATLVQPVGSPLSLECTVEGTSNPNLYWYRQAAGRGLQLLFYSVGIGQISSEVPQNLSASRPQDRQFILSSKKLLLSDSGFYLCAWRKERDYGYTFGSGTRLTVV.

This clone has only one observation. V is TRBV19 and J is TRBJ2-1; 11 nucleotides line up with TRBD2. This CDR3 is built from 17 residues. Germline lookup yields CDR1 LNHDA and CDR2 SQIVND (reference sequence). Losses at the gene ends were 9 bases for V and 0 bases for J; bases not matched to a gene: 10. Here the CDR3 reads CARLAGVRESSYNEQFF. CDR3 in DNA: TGTGCCAGACTAGCGGGAGTAAGGGAAAGCTCCTACAATGAGCAGTTCTTC.

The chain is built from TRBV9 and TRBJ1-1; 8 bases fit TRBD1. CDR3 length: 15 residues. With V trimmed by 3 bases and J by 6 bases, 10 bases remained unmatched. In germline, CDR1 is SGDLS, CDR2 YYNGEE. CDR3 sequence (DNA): TGTGCCAGCAGCGCTAAGACAGGGGAATGGGCTGAAGCTTTCTTT. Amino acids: CASSAKTGEWAEAFF.

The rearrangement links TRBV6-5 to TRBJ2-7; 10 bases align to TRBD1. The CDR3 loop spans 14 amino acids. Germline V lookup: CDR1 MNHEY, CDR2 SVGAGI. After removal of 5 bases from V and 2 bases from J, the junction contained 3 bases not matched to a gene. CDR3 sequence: CASSLDRGPYEQYF. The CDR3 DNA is TGTGCCAGCAGTCTCGACAGGGGGCCCTACGAGCAGTACTTC.

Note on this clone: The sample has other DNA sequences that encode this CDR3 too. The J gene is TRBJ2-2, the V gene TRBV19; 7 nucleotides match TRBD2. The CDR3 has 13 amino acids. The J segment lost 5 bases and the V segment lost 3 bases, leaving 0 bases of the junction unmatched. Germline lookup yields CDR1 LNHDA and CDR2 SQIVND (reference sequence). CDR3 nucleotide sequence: TGTGCCAGTAGTATCGGGGGGACCGGGGAGCTGTTTTTT. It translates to CASSIGGTGELFF.

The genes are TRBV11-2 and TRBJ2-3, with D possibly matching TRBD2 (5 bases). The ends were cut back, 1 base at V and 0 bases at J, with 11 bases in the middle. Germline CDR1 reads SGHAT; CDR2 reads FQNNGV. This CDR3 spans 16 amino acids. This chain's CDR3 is CASSLGLGGSTDTQYF. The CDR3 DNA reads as TGTGCCAGCAGCTTAGGTCTGGGCGGGAGCACAGATACGCAGTATTTT. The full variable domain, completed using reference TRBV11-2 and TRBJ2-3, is EAGVAQSPRYKIIEKRQSVAFWCNPISGHATLYWYQQILGQGPKLLIQFQNNGVVDDSQLPKDRFSAERLKGVDSTLKIQPAKLEDSAVYLCASSLGLGGSTDTQYFGPGTRLTVL.

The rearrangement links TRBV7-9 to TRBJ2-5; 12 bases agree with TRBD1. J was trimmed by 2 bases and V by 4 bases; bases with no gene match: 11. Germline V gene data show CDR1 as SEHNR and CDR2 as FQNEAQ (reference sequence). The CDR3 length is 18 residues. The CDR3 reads CASSSPALGQGAQETQYF. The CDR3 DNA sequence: TGTGCCAGCAGCTCCCCCGCCCTGGGACAGGGGGCACAAGAGACCCAGTACTTC.

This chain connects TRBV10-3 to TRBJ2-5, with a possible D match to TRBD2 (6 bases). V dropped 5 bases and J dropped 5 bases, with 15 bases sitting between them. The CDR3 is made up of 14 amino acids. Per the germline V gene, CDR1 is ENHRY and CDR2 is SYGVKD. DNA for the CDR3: TGTGCCATCAGTAGCGGGCATAGTTCGGAGACCCAGTACTTC. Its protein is CAISSGHSSETQYF.

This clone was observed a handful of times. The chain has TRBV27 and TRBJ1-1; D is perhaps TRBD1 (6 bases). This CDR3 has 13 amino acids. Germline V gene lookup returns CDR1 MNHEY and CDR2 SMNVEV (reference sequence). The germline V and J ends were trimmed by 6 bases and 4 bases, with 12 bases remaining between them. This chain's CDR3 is CASSQRGATEAFF. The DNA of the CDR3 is TGTGCCAGCAGCCAACGGGGGGCCACTGAAGCTTTCTTT.

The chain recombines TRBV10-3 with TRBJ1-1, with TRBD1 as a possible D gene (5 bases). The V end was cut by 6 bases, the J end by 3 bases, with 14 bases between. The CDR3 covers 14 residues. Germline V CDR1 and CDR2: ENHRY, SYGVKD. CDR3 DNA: TGTGCCATCAGCCCCCCAGGGAGGGACACTGAAGCTTTCTTT. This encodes CAISPPGRDTEAFF.

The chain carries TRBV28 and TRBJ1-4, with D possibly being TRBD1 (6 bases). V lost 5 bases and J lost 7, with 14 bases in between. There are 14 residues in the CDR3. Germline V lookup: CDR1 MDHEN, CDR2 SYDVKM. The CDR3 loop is CASSTQGIGEKLFF. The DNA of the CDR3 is TGTGCCAGCAGTACGCAGGGGATCGGTGAAAAACTGTTTTTT.

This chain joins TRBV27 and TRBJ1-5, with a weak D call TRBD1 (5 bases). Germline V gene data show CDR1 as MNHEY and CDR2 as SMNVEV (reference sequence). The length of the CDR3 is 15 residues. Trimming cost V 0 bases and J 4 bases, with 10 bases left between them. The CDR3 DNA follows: TGTGCCAGCAGTTTATCAAGGGCAGGGAATCAGCCCCAGCATTTT. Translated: CASSLSRAGNQPQHF.

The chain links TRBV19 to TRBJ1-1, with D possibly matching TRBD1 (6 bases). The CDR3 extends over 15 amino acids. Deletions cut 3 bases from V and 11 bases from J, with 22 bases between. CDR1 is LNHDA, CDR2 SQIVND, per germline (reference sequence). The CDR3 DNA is TGTGCCAGTAGTATGGACAGATCCGTTGGTTCTCAGGCTTTCTTT. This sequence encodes CASSMDRSVGSQAFF.

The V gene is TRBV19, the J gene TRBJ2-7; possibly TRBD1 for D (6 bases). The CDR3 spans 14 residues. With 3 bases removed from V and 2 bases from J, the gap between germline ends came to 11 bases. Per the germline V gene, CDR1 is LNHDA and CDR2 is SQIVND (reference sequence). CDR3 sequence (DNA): TGTGCCAGTAGTATTGGCAGGGGCGCCTACGAGCAGTACTTC. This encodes CASSIGRGAYEQYF.

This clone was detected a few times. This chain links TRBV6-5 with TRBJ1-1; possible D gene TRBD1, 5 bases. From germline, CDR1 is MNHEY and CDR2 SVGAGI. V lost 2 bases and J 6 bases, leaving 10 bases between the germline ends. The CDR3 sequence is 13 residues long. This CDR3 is CASSYGGLSEAFF. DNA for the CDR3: TGTGCCAGCAGTTACGGGGGGTTGTCTGAAGCTTTCTTT.

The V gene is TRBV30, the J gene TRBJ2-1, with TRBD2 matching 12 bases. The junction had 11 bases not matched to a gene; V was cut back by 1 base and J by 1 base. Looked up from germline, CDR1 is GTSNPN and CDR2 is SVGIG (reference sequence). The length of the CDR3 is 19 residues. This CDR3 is CAWSGGLAGGRESYNEQFF. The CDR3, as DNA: TGTGCCTGGAGTGGGGGGCTAGCGGGAGGGCGAGAGTCCTACAATGAGCAGTTCTTC.

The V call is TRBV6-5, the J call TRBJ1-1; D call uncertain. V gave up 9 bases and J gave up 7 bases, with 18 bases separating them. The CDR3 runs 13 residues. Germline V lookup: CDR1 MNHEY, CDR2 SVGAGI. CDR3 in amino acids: CASRNPLRSEAFF. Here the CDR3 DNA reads TGTGCCAGTAGAAACCCGCTCCGGAGTGAAGCTTTCTTT.

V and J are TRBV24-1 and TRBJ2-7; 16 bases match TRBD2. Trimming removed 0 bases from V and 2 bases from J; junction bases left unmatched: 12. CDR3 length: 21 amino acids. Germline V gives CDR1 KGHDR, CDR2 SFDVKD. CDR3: CATSDLLGAGTSGRATYEQYF. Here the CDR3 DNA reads TGTGCCACCAGTGATTTGTTAGGGGCCGGGACTAGCGGGAGGGCAACCTACGAGCAGTACTTC.

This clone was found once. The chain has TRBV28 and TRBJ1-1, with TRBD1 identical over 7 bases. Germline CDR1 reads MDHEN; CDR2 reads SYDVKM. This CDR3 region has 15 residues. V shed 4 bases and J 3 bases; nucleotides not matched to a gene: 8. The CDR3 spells CASSYIGGADTEAFF. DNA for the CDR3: TGTGCCAGCAGTTATATAGGGGGCGCGGACACTGAAGCTTTCTTT.

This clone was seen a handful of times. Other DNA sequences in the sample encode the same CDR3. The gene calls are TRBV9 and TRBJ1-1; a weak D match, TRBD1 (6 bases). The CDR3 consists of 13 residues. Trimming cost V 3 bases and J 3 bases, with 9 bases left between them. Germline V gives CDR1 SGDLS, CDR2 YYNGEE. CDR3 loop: CASSATGYTEAFF. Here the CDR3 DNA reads TGTGCCAGCAGCGCCACAGGGTACACTGAAGCTTTCTTT. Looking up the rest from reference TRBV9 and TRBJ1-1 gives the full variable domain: DSGVTQTPKHLITATGQRVTLRCSPRSGDLSVYWYQQSLDQGLQFLIQYYNGEERAKGNILERFSAQQFPDLHSELNLSSLELGDSALYFCASSATGYTEAFFGQGTRLTVV.

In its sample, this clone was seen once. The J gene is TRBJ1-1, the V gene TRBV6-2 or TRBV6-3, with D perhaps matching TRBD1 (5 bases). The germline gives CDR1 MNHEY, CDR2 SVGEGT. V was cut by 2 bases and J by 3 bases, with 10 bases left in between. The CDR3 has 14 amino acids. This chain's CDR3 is CASSYTAGDTEAFF. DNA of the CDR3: TGTGCCAGCAGTTACACAGCGGGGGACACTGAAGCTTTCTTT.

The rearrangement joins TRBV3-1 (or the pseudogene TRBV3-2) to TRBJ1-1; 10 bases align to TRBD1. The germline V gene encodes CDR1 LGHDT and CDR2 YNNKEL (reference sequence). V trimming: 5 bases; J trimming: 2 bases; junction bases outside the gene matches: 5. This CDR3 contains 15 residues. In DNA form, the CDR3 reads TGTGCCAGCAGCAGCCGGGACAGGGGTAACACTGAAGCTTTCTTT. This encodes CASSSRDRGNTEAFF.

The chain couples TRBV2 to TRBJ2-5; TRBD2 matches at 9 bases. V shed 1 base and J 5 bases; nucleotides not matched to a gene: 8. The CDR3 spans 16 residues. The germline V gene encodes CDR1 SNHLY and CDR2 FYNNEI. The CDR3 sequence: CASSEESLAGQETQYF. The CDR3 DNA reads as TGTGCCAGCAGTGAAGAGTCACTAGCGGGTCAGGAGACCCAGTACTTC.

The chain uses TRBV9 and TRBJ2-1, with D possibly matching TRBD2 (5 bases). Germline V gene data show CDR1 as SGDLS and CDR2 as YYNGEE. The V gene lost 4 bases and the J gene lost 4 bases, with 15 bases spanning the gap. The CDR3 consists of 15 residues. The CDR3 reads CASSSGSLVYNEQFF. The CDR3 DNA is TGTGCCAGCAGCTCGGGGTCTCTAGTTTACAATGAGCAGTTCTTC.

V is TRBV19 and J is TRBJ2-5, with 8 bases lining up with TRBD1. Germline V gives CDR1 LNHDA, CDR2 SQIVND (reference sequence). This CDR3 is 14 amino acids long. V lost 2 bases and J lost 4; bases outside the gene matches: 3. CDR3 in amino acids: CASSIQGAAETQYF. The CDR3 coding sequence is TGTGCCAGTAGTATACAGGGGGCGGCAGAGACCCAGTACTTC.

The CDR3 DNA follows: TGTGCCAGCTCACCTCAAAGGACAGGGGAAGCCAAAAACATTCAGTACTTC. Its protein product is CASSPQRTGEAKNIQYF. The chain has TRBV18 and TRBJ2-4; 9 bases map to TRBD1. J lost 0 bases, V lost 3 bases, and 6 bases had no gene match. Germline assignment: CDR1 KGHSH and CDR2 LQKENI. CDR3 length: 17 residues.

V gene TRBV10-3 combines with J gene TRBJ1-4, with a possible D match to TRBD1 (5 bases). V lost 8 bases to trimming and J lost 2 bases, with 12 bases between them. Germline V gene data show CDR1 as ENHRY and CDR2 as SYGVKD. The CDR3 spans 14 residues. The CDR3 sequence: CAIGQGITNEKLFF. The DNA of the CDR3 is TGTGCCATCGGGCAGGGTATTACTAATGAAAAACTGTTTTTT.

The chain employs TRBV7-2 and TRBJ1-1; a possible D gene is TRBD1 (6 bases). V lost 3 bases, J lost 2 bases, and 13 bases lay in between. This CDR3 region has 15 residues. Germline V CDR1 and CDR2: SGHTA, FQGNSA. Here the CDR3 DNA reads TGTGCCAGCAGCTTCTCCGGGACATATAACACTGAAGCTTTCTTT. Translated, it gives CASSFSGTYNTEAFF.

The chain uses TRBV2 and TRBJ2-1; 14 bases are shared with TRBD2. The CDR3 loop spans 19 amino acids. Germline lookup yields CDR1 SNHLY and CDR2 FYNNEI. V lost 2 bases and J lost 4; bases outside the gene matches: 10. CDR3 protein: CASSEWGLAGEGPYNEQFF. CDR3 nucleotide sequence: TGTGCCAGCAGTGAATGGGGACTAGCGGGAGAGGGGCCATACAATGAGCAGTTCTTC. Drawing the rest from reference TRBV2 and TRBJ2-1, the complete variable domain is EPEVTQTPSHQVTQMGQEVILRCVPISNHLYFYWYRQILGQKVEFLVSFYNNEISEKSEIFDDQFSVERPDGSNFTLKIRSTKLEDSAMYFCASSEWGLAGEGPYNEQFFGPGTRLTVL.

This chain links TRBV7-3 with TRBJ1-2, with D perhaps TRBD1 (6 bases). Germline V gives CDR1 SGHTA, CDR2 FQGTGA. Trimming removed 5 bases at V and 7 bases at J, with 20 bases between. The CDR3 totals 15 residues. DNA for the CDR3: TGTGCCAGCAGCCCCTCACTTGGACAGAGTTTTGGCTACACCTTC. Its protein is CASSPSLGQSFGYTF.

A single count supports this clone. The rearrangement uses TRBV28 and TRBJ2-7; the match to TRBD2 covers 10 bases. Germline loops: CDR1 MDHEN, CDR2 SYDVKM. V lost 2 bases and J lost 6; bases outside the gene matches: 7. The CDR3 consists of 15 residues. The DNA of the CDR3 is TGTGCCAGCAGTTTAGGGCTAGCGGGAGCGGGCGAGCAGTACTTC. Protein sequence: CASSLGLAGAGEQYF.